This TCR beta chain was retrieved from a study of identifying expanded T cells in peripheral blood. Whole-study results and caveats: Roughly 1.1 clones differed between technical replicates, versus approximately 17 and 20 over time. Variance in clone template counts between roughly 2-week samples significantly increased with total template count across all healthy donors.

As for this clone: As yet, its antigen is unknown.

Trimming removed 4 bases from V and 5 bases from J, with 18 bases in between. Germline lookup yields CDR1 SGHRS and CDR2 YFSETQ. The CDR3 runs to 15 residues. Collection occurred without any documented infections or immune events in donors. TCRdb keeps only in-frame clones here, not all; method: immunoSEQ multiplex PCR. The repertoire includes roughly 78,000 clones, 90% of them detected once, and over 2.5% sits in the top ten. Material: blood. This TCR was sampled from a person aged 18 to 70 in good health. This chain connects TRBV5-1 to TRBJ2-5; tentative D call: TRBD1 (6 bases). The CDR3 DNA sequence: TGCGCCAGCAGCCCGGGACACCTACTTCGGGAGACCCAGTACTTC. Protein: CASSPGHLLRETQYF.